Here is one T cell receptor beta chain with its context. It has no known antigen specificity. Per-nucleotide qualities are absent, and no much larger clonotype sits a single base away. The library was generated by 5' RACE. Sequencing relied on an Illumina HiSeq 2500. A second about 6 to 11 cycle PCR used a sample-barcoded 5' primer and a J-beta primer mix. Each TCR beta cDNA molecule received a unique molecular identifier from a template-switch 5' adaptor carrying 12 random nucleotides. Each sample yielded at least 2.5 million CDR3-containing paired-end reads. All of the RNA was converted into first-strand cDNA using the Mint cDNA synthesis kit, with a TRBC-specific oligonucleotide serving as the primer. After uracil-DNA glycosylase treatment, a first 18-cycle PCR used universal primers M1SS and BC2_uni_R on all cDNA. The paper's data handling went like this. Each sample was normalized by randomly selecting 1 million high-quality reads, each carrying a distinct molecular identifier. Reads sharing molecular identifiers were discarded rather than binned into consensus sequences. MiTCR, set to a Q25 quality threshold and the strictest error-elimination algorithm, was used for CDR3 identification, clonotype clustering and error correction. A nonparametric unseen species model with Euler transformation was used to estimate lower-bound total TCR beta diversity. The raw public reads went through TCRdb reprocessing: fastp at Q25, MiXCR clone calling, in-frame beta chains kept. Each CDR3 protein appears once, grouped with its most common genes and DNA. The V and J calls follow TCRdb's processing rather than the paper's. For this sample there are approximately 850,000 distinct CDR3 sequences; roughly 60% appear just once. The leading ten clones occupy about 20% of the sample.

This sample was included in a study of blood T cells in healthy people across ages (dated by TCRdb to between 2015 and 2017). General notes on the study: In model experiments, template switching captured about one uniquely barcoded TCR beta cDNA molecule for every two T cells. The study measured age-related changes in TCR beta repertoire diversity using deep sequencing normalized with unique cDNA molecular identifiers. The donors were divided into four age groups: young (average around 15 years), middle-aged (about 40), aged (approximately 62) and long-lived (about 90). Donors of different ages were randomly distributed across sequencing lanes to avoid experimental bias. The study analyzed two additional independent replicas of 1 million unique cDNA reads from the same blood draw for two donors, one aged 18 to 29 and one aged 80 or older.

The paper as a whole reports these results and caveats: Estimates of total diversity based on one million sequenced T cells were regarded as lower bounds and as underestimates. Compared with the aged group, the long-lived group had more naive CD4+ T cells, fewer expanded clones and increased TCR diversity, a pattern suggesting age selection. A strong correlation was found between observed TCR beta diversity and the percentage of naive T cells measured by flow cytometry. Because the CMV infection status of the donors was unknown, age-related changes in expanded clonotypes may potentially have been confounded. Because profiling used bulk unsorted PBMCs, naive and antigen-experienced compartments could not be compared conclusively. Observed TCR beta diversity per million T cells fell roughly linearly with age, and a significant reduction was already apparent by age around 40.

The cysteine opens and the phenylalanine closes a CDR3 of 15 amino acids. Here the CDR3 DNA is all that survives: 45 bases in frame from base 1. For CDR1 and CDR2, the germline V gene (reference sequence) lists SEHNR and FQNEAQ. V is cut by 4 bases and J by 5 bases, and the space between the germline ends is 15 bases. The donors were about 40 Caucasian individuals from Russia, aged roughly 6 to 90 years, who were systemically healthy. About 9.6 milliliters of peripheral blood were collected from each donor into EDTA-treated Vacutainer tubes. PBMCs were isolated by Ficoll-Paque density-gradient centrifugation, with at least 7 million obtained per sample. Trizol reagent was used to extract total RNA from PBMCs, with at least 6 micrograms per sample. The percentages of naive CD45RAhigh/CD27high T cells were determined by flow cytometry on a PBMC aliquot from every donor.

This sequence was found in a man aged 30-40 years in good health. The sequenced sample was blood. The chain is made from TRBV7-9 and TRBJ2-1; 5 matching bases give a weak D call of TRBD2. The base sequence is TGTGCCAGCAGCTGGAGGCGGAGCCTTAACAATGAGCAGTTCTTC. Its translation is CASSWRRSLNNEQFF. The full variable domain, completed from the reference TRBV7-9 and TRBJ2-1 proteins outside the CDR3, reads DTGVSQNPRHKITKRGQNVTFRCDPISEHNRLYWYRQTLGQGPEFLTYFQNEAQLEKSRLLSDRFSAERPKGSFSTLEIQRTEQGDSAMYLCASSWRRSLNNEQFFGPGTRLTVL.